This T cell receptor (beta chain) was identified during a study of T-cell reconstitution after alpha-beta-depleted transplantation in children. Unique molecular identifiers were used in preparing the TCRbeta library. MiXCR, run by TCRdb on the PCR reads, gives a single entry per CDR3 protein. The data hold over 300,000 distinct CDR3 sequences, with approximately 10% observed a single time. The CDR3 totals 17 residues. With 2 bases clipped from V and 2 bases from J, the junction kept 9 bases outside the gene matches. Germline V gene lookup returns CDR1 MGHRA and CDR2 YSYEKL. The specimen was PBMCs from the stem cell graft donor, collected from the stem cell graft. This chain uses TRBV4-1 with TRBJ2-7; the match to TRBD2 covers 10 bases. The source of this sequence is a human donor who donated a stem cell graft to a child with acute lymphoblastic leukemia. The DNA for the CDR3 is TGCGCCAGCAGCCAAAAGACAAACCTAGCGGGGGCCTACGAGCAGTACTTC. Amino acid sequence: CASSQKTNLAGAYEQYF.